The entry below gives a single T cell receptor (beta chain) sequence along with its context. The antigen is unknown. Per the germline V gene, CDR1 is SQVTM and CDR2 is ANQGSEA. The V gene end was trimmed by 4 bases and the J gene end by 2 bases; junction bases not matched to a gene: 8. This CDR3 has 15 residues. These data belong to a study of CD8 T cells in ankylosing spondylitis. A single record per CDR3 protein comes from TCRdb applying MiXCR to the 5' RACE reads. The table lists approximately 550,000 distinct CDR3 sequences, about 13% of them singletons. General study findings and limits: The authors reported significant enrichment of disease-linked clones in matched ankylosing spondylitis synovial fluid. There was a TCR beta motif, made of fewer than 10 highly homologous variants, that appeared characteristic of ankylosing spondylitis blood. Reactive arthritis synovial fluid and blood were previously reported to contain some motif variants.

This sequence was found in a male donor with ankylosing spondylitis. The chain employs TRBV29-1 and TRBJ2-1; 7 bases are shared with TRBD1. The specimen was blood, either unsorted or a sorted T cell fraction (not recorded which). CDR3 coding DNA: TGCAGCGTTGCCGGACAGGCACGCGCCTACAATGAGCAGTTCTTC. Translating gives CSVAGQARAYNEQFF.